This paragraph covers one TCR beta chain sequence. Antigen unknown. Some clones are missing from TCRdb's copy, which holds only in-frame ones; the method was immunoSEQ multiplex PCR. In the table there are some 8,400 clones, approximately 80% of which are singletons. Germline-derived CDR1 and CDR2 are LGHNA and YNFKEQ. V lost 4 bases and J 5 bases, leaving 14 bases between the germline ends. The CDR3 spans 14 residues. The sample originates from a study of tumor-infiltrating lymphocytes in localized non-small cell lung cancer. General observations from the study: Technical variation could not be separated from intratumor heterogeneity here. No T-cell fraction difference was seen between IM1 and IM2 tumors. TCRbeta sequencing showed higher T cell infiltration in tumors than uninvolved lung. No link was found between tumor T-cell fraction and recurrence-free survival.

The chain recombines TRBV4-2 with TRBJ1-2, with D maybe TRBD1 (5 bases). This clonotype was sampled from a human donor with non-small cell lung cancer. Sequencing was done on a sample of lung tumor tissue. For the CDR3, the DNA is TGTGCCAGCAGCCGAGACATGGGGGGTTATGGCTACACCTTC. Its protein product is CASSRDMGGYGYTF.